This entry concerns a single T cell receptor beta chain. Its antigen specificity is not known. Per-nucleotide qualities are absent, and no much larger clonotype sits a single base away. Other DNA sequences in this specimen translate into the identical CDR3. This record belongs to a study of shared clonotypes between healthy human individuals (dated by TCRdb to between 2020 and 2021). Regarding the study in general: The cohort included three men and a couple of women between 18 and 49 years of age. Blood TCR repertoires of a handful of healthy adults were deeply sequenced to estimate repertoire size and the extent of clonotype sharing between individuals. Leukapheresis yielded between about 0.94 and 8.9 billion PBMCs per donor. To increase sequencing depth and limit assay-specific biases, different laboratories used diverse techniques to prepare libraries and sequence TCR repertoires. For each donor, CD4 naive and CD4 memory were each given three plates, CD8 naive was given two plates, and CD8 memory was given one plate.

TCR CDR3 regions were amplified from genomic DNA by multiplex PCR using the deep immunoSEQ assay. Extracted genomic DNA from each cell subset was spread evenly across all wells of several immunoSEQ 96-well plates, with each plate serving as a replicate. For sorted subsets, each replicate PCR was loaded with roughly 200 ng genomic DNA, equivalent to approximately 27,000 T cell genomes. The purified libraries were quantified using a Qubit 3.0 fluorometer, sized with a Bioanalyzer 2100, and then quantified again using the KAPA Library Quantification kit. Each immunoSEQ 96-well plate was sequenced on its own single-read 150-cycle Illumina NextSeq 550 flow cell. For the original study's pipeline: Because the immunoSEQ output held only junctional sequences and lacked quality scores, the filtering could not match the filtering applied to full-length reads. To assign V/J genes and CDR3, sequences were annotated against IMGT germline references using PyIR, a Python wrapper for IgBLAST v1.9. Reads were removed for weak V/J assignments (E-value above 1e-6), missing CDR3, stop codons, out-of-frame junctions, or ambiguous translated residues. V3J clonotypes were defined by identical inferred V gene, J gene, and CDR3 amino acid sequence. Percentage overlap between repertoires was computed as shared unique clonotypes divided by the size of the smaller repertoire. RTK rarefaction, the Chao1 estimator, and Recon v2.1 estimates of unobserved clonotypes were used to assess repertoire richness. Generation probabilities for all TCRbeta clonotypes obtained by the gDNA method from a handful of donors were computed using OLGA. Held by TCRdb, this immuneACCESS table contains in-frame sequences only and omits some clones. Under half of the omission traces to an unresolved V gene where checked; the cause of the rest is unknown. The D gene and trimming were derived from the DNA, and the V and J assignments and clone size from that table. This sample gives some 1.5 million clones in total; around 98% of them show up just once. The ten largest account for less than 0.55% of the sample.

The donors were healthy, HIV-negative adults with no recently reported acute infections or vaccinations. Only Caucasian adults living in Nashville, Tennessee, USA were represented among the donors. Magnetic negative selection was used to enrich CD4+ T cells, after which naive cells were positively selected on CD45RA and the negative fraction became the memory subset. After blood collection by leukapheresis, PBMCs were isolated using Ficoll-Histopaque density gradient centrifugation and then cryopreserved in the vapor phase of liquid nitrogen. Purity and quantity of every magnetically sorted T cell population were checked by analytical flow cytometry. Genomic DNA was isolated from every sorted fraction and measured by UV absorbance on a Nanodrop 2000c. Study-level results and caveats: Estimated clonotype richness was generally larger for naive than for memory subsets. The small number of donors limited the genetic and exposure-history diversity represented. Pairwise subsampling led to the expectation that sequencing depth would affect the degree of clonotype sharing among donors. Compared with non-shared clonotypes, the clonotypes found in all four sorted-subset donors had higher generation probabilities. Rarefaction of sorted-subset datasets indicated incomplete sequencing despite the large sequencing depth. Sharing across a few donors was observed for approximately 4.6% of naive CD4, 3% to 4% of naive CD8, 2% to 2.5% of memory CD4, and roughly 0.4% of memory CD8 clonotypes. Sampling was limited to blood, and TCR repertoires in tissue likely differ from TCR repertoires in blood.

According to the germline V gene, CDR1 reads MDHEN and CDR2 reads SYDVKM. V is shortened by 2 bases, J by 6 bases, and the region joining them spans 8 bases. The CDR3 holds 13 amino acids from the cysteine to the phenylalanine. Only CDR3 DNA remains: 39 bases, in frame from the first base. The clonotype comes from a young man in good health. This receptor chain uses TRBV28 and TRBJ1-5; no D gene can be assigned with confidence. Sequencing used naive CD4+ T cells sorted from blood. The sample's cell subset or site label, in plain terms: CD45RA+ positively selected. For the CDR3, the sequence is CASSLLGSQPQHF. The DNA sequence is TGTGCCAGCAGTTTACTTGGAAGTCAGCCCCAGCATTTT.